This TCR beta chain was sequenced for a study of T cell responses to AZD1222 COVID-19 vaccine (dated by TCRdb to 2020 to 2022). Describing the broader study: TCR sequencing was performed for 230 to 250 trial participants, of whom approximately 200 were given two doses of AZD1222 and around 25 were given two doses of MenACWY control vaccine. Trial participants were enrolled by age into 18-55, 56-69 and 70-plus year subgroups, with 148, 28 and 57 TCR-sequenced participants respectively. The study at large found these results: Participants were mostly white British, with more females than males. The authors suggested clonal diversity may have been underestimated. Reportedly, almost half of the unique spike-specific TCRs recognized epitopes lying outside the regions that are mutated in the B.1.351 and B.1.1.7 variants. Because no day 14 peak-response samples were available, the repertoires could be characterized only after the peak T cell response. The 56-69-year group was small, and its depth increase did not reach significance, likely because of low power. A significant rise in spike-specific TCR breadth and depth was observed after two AZD1222 doses relative to day 0 and relative to MenACWY recipients. Conclusions about previously exposed vaccinees are limited because only six or seven AZD1222 recipients were SARS-CoV-2 seropositive at baseline. Vaccine-associated CD4 TCRs spanned the whole spike protein, with dominant responses in regions 160-218 and 743-854.

The CDR3 regions of human TCRbeta chains were subjected to immunosequencing. Per the original workflow: Repertoire TCRs were checked for matches against a reference library of SARS-CoV-2-specific TCRs that had been generated using the MIRA antigen-specificity platform. Breadth meant the fraction of unique TCRs that were SARS-CoV-2-associated, whereas depth meant the fraction of total T cells that were SARS-CoV-2-associated. Using the MIRA data, every spike-specific TCR was mapped to the spike region that the TCR reacted to and assigned to either a CD4 or a CD8 class. Log10-transformed breadth and depth values were compared by one-way ANOVA with Sidak's multiple comparisons tests. Imported from immuneACCESS, the table was reduced by TCRdb to in-frame sequences with V and J called. These copies leave out some clones; in studies compared against another copy, an unresolved V gene accounts for under half, and the cause of the remainder is not known. The V and J calls and clone size were taken over from that table, and D and trimming were inferred from the DNA. The sample table contains roughly 180,000 clones; only one count was recorded for roughly 92% of them. The ten biggest clones cover 1.5% to 2% of the sample.

With respect to this clone: Its antigen specificity is not known. Base qualities are not recorded, but no much larger clone differs from it by a single base.

The CDR3, cysteine through phenylalanine, is 13 amino acids long. The retained sequence is limited to the CDR3, 39 bases, with the frame set at the first base. The trim is 3 bases for V and 0 bases for J, with a gap of 0 bases between the germline ends. Via the germline V gene, CDR1 is SNHLY and CDR2 FYNNEI. The time point label of this sample denotes: about 28 days (+/-7) after the second vaccine dose. AZD1222 recipients whose second dose came at about 4 weeks and those whose second dose came at about 12 weeks were combined into one group, since spike-specific TCR depth and breadth did not differ between the two schedules. The vaccinee samples were drawn from two UK trials, COV001 and COV002, one of which was a single-blind randomized controlled phase 2/3 trial testing AZD1222 (ChAdOx1 nCoV-19) in healthy adults. For TCRbeta chain sequencing, PBMC samples from trial participants were taken at day 0 and at day 28 after the second dose.

Recombination connected TRBV2 to TRBJ2-6; the D segment cannot be called with confidence. Sample: peripheral blood, taken 28 days after the second AZD1222 dose. This TCR came from an adult who received the AZD1222 COVID-19 vaccine. The CDR3 is CASSDSGANVLTF. The DNA sequence is TGTGCCAGCAGTGACTCTGGGGCCAACGTCCTGACTTTC.